Listed here are 23 T cell receptor beta chains from one sample, sequenced in a study of beta chain features in type 1 diabetes. Sequencing targeted expressed TCRB transcripts, as all isolated RNA had been reverse transcribed. Data came from immunoSEQ multiplex PCR; TCRdb stores just in-frame clones and leaves some out. This table has about 620,000 clones, roughly 16% appearing once. Sample: naive CD4+ T cells from blood. These receptors were taken from a man aged 18 to 30 in good health.

As for this clone: Sequence at one end of the junction differs from germline and may be a read error. The rearrangement joins TRBV7-9 to TRBJ2-7; tentatively, D is TRBD1 or TRBD2 (5 bases each). The CDR3 covers 14 residues. CDR1 is SEHNR and CDR2 is FQNEAQ in the germline V gene (reference sequence). This CDR3 is CASSLGGFASWVHF. The CDR3 DNA follows: TGTGCCAGCAGCTTAGGGGGGTTCGCGAGCTGGGTCCACTTC. Based on the CDR3 plus reference TRBV7-9 and TRBJ2-7, the full variable domain is DTGVSQNPRHKITKRGQNVTFRCDPISEHNRLYWYRQTLGQGPEFLTYFQNEAQLEKSRLLSDRFSAERPKGSFSTLEIQRTEQGDSAMYLCASSLGGFASWVHFGPGTRLTVT.

In its sample, this clone was seen a few times. The V call is TRBV28, the J call TRBJ1-5, with no clear D. Germline CDR1 is MDHEN and CDR2 is SYDVKM. The CDR3 sequence is 14 residues long. The V gene lost 4 bases and the J gene lost 0 bases, with 7 bases spanning the gap. CDR3 region: CASSWMVSNQPQHF. In DNA form, the CDR3 reads TGTGCCAGCAGTTGGATGGTTAGCAATCAGCCCCAGCATTTT.

This clone was seen a handful of times. An end of the junction differs from the germline gene, which may be a read error. The chain employs TRBV7-9 and TRBJ2-5; 8 bases agree with TRBD2. Germline CDR1 SEHNR, CDR2 FQNEAQ (reference sequence). The CDR3 runs to 15 residues. In DNA, the CDR3 is TGCGCCAGCAGCCAAGCCGGGACTAGTCTAGAGACCCAGTACTTC. Translation: CASSQAGTSLETQYF.

The V gene is TRBV19, the J gene TRBJ2-1; D assignment may be TRBD1 or TRBD2 (6 bases each). CDR1 LNHDA and CDR2 SQIVND come from the germline V gene (reference sequence). V was trimmed by 3 bases and J by 3 bases, leaving 12 bases between them. CDR3 length: 15 residues. CDR3 sequence reads: CASSILGGGYNEQFF. In DNA, the CDR3 is TGTGCCAGTAGTATCCTCGGGGGCGGCTACAATGAGCAGTTCTTC.

The chain recombines TRBV23-1 with TRBJ1-2; D gene unclear. TRBV23-1 is assigned to the ORF class and has an uncertain function. CDR3 length: 16 residues. Trimming left V 11 bases short and J 4 bases short, with 26 bases between. The CDR3 DNA is TGCGCCCCCCCTCCCAACTCTGCCCATAATTTCTATGGCTACACCTTC. As protein: CAPPPNSAHNFYGYTF.

A few counts support this clone. The chain has TRBV7-2 and TRBJ1-2; D gene uncertain. Germline values: CDR1 SGHTA, CDR2 FQGNSA. This CDR3 region has 13 residues. Trimming stripped 3 bases from V and 2 bases from J, with 7 bases between. CDR3 nucleotide sequence: TGTGCCAGCAGCTTGGCAGAAAACTATGGCTACACCTTC. Translation gives CASSLAENYGYTF.

The rearrangement joins TRBV7-8 to TRBJ2-3, with 10 nucleotides matching TRBD2. The ends lost 5 bases at V and 0 bases at J; junction bases unmatched: 11. Germline V gene lookup returns CDR1 SGHVS and CDR2 FQNEAQ. The CDR3 sequence is 18 residues long. This CDR3 is CASSTGLAARRSTDTQYF. CDR3 coding DNA: TGTGCCAGCAGCACAGGACTAGCGGCTAGACGAAGCACAGATACGCAGTATTTT.

This chain uses TRBV18 with TRBJ2-6; D is perhaps TRBD1 (6 bases). This CDR3 comprises 19 residues. The germline V and J ends were trimmed by 6 bases and 0 bases, with 21 bases remaining between them. Per germline, CDR1 KGHSH and CDR2 LQKENI. The chain's CDR3 is CASSTDRSLYLSGANVLTF. The CDR3 region has the DNA TGTGCCAGCTCGACTGACAGGAGTTTGTATCTCTCTGGGGCCAACGTCCTGACTTTC. Using reference TRBV18 and TRBJ2-6 for the parts outside the CDR3, the full variable domain is NAGVMQNPRHLVRRRGQEARLRCSPMKGHSHVYWYRQLPEEGLKFMVYLQKENIIDESGMPKERFSAEFPKEGPSILRIQQVVRGDSAAYFCASSTDRSLYLSGANVLTFGAGSRLTVL.

V gene TRBV9 combines with J gene TRBJ2-7; D remains unclear. CDR3 length: 15 residues. Between the trimmed V and J ends, which lost 4 bases and 2 bases, there was a span of 16 bases. Germline V gene lookup returns CDR1 SGDLS and CDR2 YYNGEE. The DNA for the CDR3 is TGTGCCAGCAGCCCCCAAGGGCAGCTGACCTACGAGCAGTACTTC. Its translation is CASSPQGQLTYEQYF.

This clone occurred a few times. The V and J genes are TRBV6-5 and TRBJ2-7; tentatively, D is TRBD1 or TRBD2 (6 bases each). V was shortened by 11 bases and J by 6 bases, with 17 bases between the two germline ends. The CDR3 length is 12 residues. Germline CDR1 is MNHEY and CDR2 is SVGAGI. DNA for the CDR3: TGTGCCTCGAAGGGGGGAGTAGGCGAGCAGTACTTC. Its translation is CASKGGVGEQYF.

This clone appeared a few times. The chain carries TRBV25-1 and TRBJ1-1; unclear D gene. V lost 6 bases to trimming and J lost 3 bases, with 14 bases between them. Germline loops: CDR1 MGHDK, CDR2 SYGVNS. The CDR3 is 14 residues long. The CDR3 protein is CASSLFSVDTEAFF. DNA for the CDR3: TGTGCCAGCAGCTTGTTTTCGGTGGACACTGAAGCTTTCTTT.

The chain links TRBV7-9 to TRBJ2-2; D not certain. The CDR3 has 15 residues. Germline assignment: CDR1 SEHNR and CDR2 FQNEAQ (reference sequence). V gave up 3 bases and J gave up 3 bases, with 11 bases separating them. CDR3 loop: CASSLGARYTGELFF. The CDR3 DNA is TGTGCCAGCAGCTTGGGCGCCAGGTACACCGGGGAGCTGTTTTTT. The whole variable domain, remainder taken from reference TRBV7-9 and TRBJ2-2, is DTGVSQNPRHKITKRGQNVTFRCDPISEHNRLYWYRQTLGQGPEFLTYFQNEAQLEKSRLLSDRFSAERPKGSFSTLEIQRTEQGDSAMYLCASSLGARYTGELFFGEGSRLTVL.

The gene calls are TRBV28 and TRBJ1-2; no reliable D call. The CDR3 totals 13 residues. Germline loops: CDR1 MDHEN, CDR2 SYDVKM. The V end lost 6 bases, the J end lost 0 bases, and 8 bases lay between the germline ends. This chain's CDR3 is CASSGKANYGYTF. The CDR3 DNA reads as TGTGCCAGCAGCGGCAAAGCTAACTATGGCTACACCTTC.

The V call is TRBV7-2, the J call TRBJ2-7, with TRBD2 as a possible D gene (5 bases). CDR1 and CDR2 from the germline V gene are SGHTA and FQGNSA. Trimming removed 6 bases at V and 2 bases at J, with 26 bases between. The length of the CDR3 is 18 residues. CDR3 region: CASRPLGQTTLAPYEQYF. The CDR3 DNA sequence: TGTGCCAGCAGACCTCTGGGTCAGACTACCTTAGCACCCTACGAGCAGTACTTC.

The chain recombines TRBV29-1 with TRBJ2-7, with 8 bases fitting TRBD2. This CDR3 is 12 amino acids long. The germline gives CDR1 SQVTM, CDR2 ANQGSEA. With V trimmed by 7 bases and J by 2 bases, 4 bases remained unmatched. DNA for the CDR3: TGCAGCGCTGCGGGGGGTGCCTACGAGCAGTACTTC. Translating gives CSAAGGAYEQYF.

The gene calls are TRBV28 and TRBJ2-7, with TRBD2 matching 7 bases. Per the germline V gene, CDR1 is MDHEN and CDR2 is SYDVKM. Unmatched junction bases numbered 11, after V lost 6 bases and J lost 3 bases. The CDR3 length is 15 residues. CDR3 in DNA: TGTGCCAGCAGCCCCTTAGGGAGCGGGATCTACGAGCAGTACTTC. It codes for CASSPLGSGIYEQYF.

This rearrangement joins TRBV2 to TRBJ2-7; possibly TRBD2 for D (5 bases). The V gene lost 0 bases and the J gene lost 3 bases, with 24 bases spanning the gap. The CDR3 runs to 19 residues. Germline lookup yields CDR1 SNHLY and CDR2 FYNNEI. CDR3 sequence: CASSEAVGSLFGLSYEQYF. The CDR3 region has the DNA TGTGCCAGCAGTGAAGCGGTGGGGAGCCTTTTTGGTCTAAGCTACGAGCAGTACTTC.

This chain connects TRBV6-6 to TRBJ2-7; 8 bases align to TRBD1. The J segment lost 2 bases and the V segment lost 0 bases, leaving 3 bases of the junction unmatched. This CDR3 is 15 amino acids long. Germline V CDR1 and CDR2: MNHNY, SVGAGI (reference sequence). The DNA of the CDR3 is TGTGCCAGCAGTTACTCAGGACAGGGACCCTACGAGCAGTACTTC. It codes for CASSYSGQGPYEQYF.

CDR3 DNA: TGTGCTAGTGGTTTGGTACTAGGTGAGCAGTTCTTC. The encoded protein is CASGLVLGEQFF. The V gene is TRBV12-5, the J gene TRBJ2-1; maybe TRBD2 (5 bases). The CDR3 contains 12 residues. V was clipped by 0 bases and J by 9 bases, with 6 bases between them. Per the germline V gene, CDR1 is LGHNT and CDR2 is FRNRAP.

This clone was counted between two and nine times. This chain joins TRBV5-4 and TRBJ2-5; TRBD1 agrees at 8 bases. Unmatched junction bases numbered 8, after V lost 4 bases and J lost 0 bases. The CDR3 has 16 amino acids. The germline CDR1 and CDR2 sequences are SGHNT and YYREEE (reference sequence). The CDR3 region has the DNA TGTGCCAGCAGCCCCAGGGGGCACACCGACCAAGAGACCCAGTACTTC. This gives the protein CASSPRGHTDQETQYF.

The chain recombines TRBV7-6 with TRBJ1-6; D is possibly TRBD1 (5 bases). The CDR3 covers 15 residues. V lost 2 bases to trimming and J lost 9 bases, with 14 bases between them. Germline CDR1 reads SGHVS; CDR2 reads FNYEAQ. CDR3 sequence (DNA): TGTGCCAGCAGCTTATTTCAGGGCTCCGGTTCACCCCTCCACTTT. Protein: CASSLFQGSGSPLHF. Based on the CDR3 plus reference TRBV7-6 and TRBJ1-6, the full variable domain is GAGVSQSPRYKVTKRGQDVALRCDPISGHVSLYWYRQALGQGPEFLTYFNYEAQQDKSGLPNDRFSAERPEGSISTLTIQRTEQRDSAMYRCASSLFQGSGSPLHFGNGTRLTVT.

This chain connects TRBV2 to TRBJ2-2; tentatively, D is TRBD1 (5 bases). Germline lookup yields CDR1 SNHLY and CDR2 FYNNEI. CDR3 length: 14 amino acids. V was pared by 6 bases and J by 4 bases, with 12 bases between. The CDR3 loop reads CASRIDRSTGELFF. The CDR3 DNA is TGTGCCAGCAGGATCGACAGATCCACCGGGGAGCTGTTTTTT.

The chain is built from TRBV14 and TRBJ1-6, with 8 positions matching TRBD1. Germline CDR1 reads SGHDN; CDR2 reads FVKESK. Trimming cost V 4 bases and J 7 bases; bases outside gene matches: 6. The CDR3 sequence is 15 residues long. CDR3 sequence: CASSRLDRGNSPLHF. The CDR3 nucleotides read TGTGCCAGCAGCCGACTCGACAGGGGAAATTCACCCCTCCACTTT.